This T cell receptor (beta chain) was profiled in a study of blood T cell repertoires in COVID-19. Study context: Acute and convalescent COVID-19 specimens originated in the United States, Italy and Spain. Sources were T cells, B-cell-depleted T cells, or PBMCs; the material itself was cDNA or gDNA.

Per the study methods: Amplification of reference gene primers provided the estimated nucleated cell counts. TCRdb keeps only in-frame clones here, not all; method: immunoSEQ multiplex PCR. The V and J calls and the clone size are those of that table, but D and trimming were determined from the DNA. The sample lists roughly 150,000 clones; roughly 90% were seen once. Looked up from germline, CDR1 is GTSNPN and CDR2 is SVGIG (reference sequence). The CDR3 length is 14 residues. Trimming cost V 0 bases and J 0 bases, with 7 bases left between them. This sequence joins TRBV30 and TRBJ2-3; no reliable D call. This TCR derives from a man in his fifties or sixties with acute or convalescent COVID-19. The sequenced material came from peripheral blood. CDR3 coding DNA: TGTGCCTGGAGTGTACGGGTGAGCACAGATACGCAGTATTTT. Residues: CAWSVRVSTDTQYF.